This TCR beta chain was recovered during a study of T-cell reconstitution after alpha-beta-depleted transplantation in children. Study results and caveats: As was reported, about two months after transplant, alpha-beta T cells came from several hundred expanded graft clones. Among T cells one year after transplant, newly produced cells accounted for most counts and diversity. At day 60, the high TCRbeta diversity found in some patients originated from recipient T cells and thymic progenitors that had survived.

The authors prepared the TCRbeta library with unique molecular identifiers. Using its own MiXCR run on the PCR reads, TCRdb lists one record per CDR3 protein. This table has around 250,000 distinct CDR3 sequences, approximately 8.9% appearing once. Per germline, CDR1 LNHDA and CDR2 SQIVND (reference sequence). This CDR3 contains 13 residues. V was trimmed by 6 bases and J by 4 bases, leaving 12 bases between them. This clonotype was found once. Its cognate antigen is unknown. The gene calls are TRBV19 and TRBJ1-1; D is unclear. The TCR comes from a male patient between 10 and 17 years old who had a stem cell transplant for acute lymphoblastic leukemia, so the T cells may come from the graft donor. The source material was PBMCs, mostly from graft donor cells, sampled 180 days after TCRalphabeta/CD19-depleted stem cell transplant. The CDR3 reads CASSLDQATEAFF. DNA for the CDR3: TGTGCCAGTAGCTTGGACCAGGCCACTGAAGCTTTCTTT.